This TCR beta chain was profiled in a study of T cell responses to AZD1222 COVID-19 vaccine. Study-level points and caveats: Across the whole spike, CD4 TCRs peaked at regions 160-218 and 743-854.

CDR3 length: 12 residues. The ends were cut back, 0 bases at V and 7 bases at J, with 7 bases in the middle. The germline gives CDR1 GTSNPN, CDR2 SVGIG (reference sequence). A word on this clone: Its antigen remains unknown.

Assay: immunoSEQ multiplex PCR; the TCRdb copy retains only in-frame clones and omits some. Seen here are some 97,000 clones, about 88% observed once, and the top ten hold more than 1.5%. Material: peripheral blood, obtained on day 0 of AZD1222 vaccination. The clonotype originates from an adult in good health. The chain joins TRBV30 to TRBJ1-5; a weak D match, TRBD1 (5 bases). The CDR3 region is CAWSVGVQPQHF. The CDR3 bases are TGTGCCTGGAGTGTAGGGGTCCAGCCCCAGCATTTT.